Presented here are 9 T cell receptor beta chains from one specimen sequenced in a study of blood T cell repertoires in COVID-19. The assay was immunoSEQ multiplex PCR, and TCRdb's table has in-frame clones only and misses some. In the table there are more than 200,000 clones, about nine tenths of which are singletons. The sample comprised peripheral blood. Receptors originate from a man of 80 years or more with acute or convalescent COVID-19.

This CDR3 is CAISESSYGYTF. CDR3 nucleotide sequence: TGTGCCATCAGTGAGTCTTCATATGGCTACACCTTC. The chain links TRBV10-3 to TRBJ1-2; D is undetermined. Germline V lookup: CDR1 ENHRY, CDR2 SYGVKD. V lost 0 bases to trimming and J lost 5 bases, with 4 bases between them. CDR3 length: 12 residues.

The chain is built from TRBV27 and TRBJ2-3, with D perhaps TRBD1 (5 bases). Germline V lookup: CDR1 MNHEY, CDR2 SMNVEV (reference sequence). This CDR3 is 14 amino acids long. The ends were cut back, 2 bases at V and 3 bases at J, with 9 bases in the middle. The CDR3 region has the DNA TGTGCCAGCAGTTTAGTCCAGGGAACAGATACGCAGTATTTT. This sequence encodes CASSLVQGTDTQYF.

The V gene is TRBV19, the J gene TRBJ2-1; tentatively, D is TRBD1 (6 bases). Trimming shortened V by 6 bases and J by 0 bases, and 9 bases separated the two germline ends. Germline CDR1 reads LNHDA; CDR2 reads SQIVND (reference sequence). The CDR3 loop spans 14 amino acids. The CDR3 protein is CASRRGSSYNEQFF. DNA for the CDR3: TGTGCCAGTAGAAGGGGGAGCTCCTACAATGAGCAGTTCTTC.

With respect to this clone: Other DNA variants within this sample encode the same CDR3. V is TRBV18 and J is TRBJ2-3; unclear D gene. This CDR3 is built from 14 residues. Trimming removed 2 bases from V and 4 bases from J, with 10 bases in between. Germline-derived CDR1 and CDR2 are KGHSH and LQKENI. For the CDR3, the DNA is TGTGCCAGCTCACCAGGGCGCGTCCCAGATACGCAGTATTTT. As protein: CASSPGRVPDTQYF.

The chain carries TRBV7-9 and TRBJ1-2; a possible D gene is TRBD1 (5 bases). CDR1 is SEHNR, CDR2 FQNEAQ, per germline (reference sequence). Trimming removed 5 bases at V and 8 bases at J, with 9 bases between. This CDR3 spans 11 amino acids. The DNA for the CDR3 is TGTGCCAGCAGCCAGGGTATAGGCTACACCTTC. This codes for CASSQGIGYTF.

The chain recombines TRBV7-8 with TRBJ2-1; unclear D gene. The V gene's germline CDR1 is SGHVS and CDR2 FQNEAQ. CDR3 length: 13 amino acids. The germline V and J ends were trimmed by 2 bases and 4 bases, with 6 bases remaining between them. CDR3 region: CASSLLLYNEQFF. The CDR3 nucleotides are TGTGCCAGCAGCTTATTACTTTACAATGAGCAGTTCTTC.

This clone was recorded once. This chain connects TRBV6-5 to TRBJ2-1, with D perhaps matching TRBD2 (6 bases). CDR1 is MNHEY and CDR2 is SVGAGI in the germline V gene. The CDR3 runs 12 residues. V lost 4 bases, J lost 6 bases, and 7 bases lay in between. The CDR3 bases are TGTGCCAGCAGTTGGCGGGGCAATGAGCAGTTCTTC. Translated, it gives CASSWRGNEQFF.

The chain recombines TRBV7-3 with TRBJ2-5; TRBD2 matches at 11 bases. Germline lookup yields CDR1 SGHTA and CDR2 FQGTGA. Unmatched junction bases numbered 7, after V lost 8 bases and J lost 2 bases. This CDR3 is built from 15 residues. The CDR3 sequence is CASSPLAGGQETQYF. CDR3 DNA: TGTGCCAGCTCCCCGCTAGCGGGAGGTCAAGAGACCCAGTACTTC.

The chain employs TRBV7-3 and TRBJ1-6, with 7 bases identical to TRBD1. The V and J ends lost 6 bases and 5 bases, in that order; junction bases with no gene match: 7. Germline CDR1 SGHTA, CDR2 FQGTGA. The length of the CDR3 is 15 residues. The CDR3 nucleotides read TGTGCCAGCAGACTCGGGACAGAGCATAATTCACCCCTCCACTTT. It specifies CASRLGTEHNSPLHF.